The 26 T cell receptor beta chains presented below share a single source sample, sequenced in a study of blood T cell repertoires in COVID-19. Generated by immunoSEQ multiplex PCR, the TCRdb table keeps only in-frame clones and is missing some. The table lists 60,000 to 85,000 clones, roughly 80% of them singletons. The sequenced sample consisted of peripheral blood. The receptors shown here come from a human donor in a cohort sampled during active COVID-19.

The genes are TRBV28 and TRBJ2-1; 10 nucleotides line up with TRBD1. V trimming: 5 bases; J trimming: 8 bases; junction bases outside the gene matches: 12. CDR1 is MDHEN, CDR2 SYDVKM, per germline. This CDR3 spans 16 amino acids. The CDR3 DNA reads as TGTGCCAGCAGTCTTGGTGGGACAGGGGTCATACATGAGCAGTTCTTC. Its protein is CASSLGGTGVIHEQFF.

The J gene is TRBJ2-2, the V gene TRBV19, with 7 bases that match TRBD1. Looked up from germline, CDR1 is LNHDA and CDR2 is SQIVND (reference sequence). The CDR3 is 13 residues long. After removal of 6 bases from V and 5 bases from J, the junction contained 3 bases not matched to a gene. CDR3 loop: CASRIRGTGELFF. CDR3 nucleotide sequence: TGTGCCAGTAGGATCAGGGGGACCGGGGAGCTGTTTTTT.

V and J are TRBV15 and TRBJ2-7; TRBD1 might be the D (5 bases). The CDR3 covers 17 residues. Trimming left V 6 bases short and J 7 bases short, with 28 bases between. CDR1 is LNHNV, CDR2 YYDKDF, per germline (reference sequence). The CDR3 loop reads CATSKGRDGPLLGEQYF. CDR3 nucleotides: TGTGCCACCAGTAAGGGGCGCGATGGACCCTTGCTGGGGGAGCAGTACTTC.

This chain joins TRBV6-5 and TRBJ1-2; TRBD1 matches 7 bases. This CDR3 spans 12 amino acids. V lost 4 bases to trimming and J lost 6 bases; unmatched junction nucleotides: 2. The V gene's germline CDR1 is MNHEY and CDR2 SVGAGI. The CDR3 reads CASSSGGHGYTF. CDR3 DNA: TGTGCCAGCAGTTCAGGGGGTCATGGCTACACCTTC.

The rearrangement uses TRBV5-4 and TRBJ1-2; 9 nucleotides agree with TRBD1. CDR1 and CDR2 (germline): SGHNT, YYREEE (reference sequence). V lost 4 bases to trimming and J lost 7 bases; unmatched junction nucleotides: 8. The CDR3 is 14 amino acids. CDR3 amino acids: CASSKIQGALGYTF. For the CDR3, the DNA is TGTGCCAGCAGCAAAATACAGGGGGCGCTTGGCTACACCTTC.

This rearrangement joins TRBV2 to TRBJ2-2, with 9 bases that match TRBD2. CDR1 is SNHLY and CDR2 is FYNNEI in the germline V gene. This CDR3 is 16 amino acids long. Trimming at V came to 1 base and at J to 7 bases, leaving 7 bases not matched to a gene. The CDR3 here is CASSEVPAGGGGELFF. In DNA, the CDR3 is TGTGCCAGCAGTGAAGTCCCAGCGGGAGGTGGCGGGGAGCTGTTTTTT.

This clone was detected once. The gene calls are TRBV18 and TRBJ1-2, with 9 bases fitting TRBD1. Trimming at V came to 4 bases and at J to 7 bases, leaving 7 bases not matched to a gene. Germline CDR1 is KGHSH and CDR2 is LQKENI. This CDR3 region has 14 residues. The CDR3 nucleotides read TGTGCCAGCTCACTAACCACAGGGGGCAGTGGCTACACCTTC. Protein: CASSLTTGGSGYTF.

This chain connects TRBV7-9 to TRBJ2-7; a possible D gene is TRBD1 (5 bases). V was shortened by 1 base and J by 6 bases, with 10 bases between the two germline ends. Germline-derived CDR1 and CDR2 are SEHNR and FQNEAQ (reference sequence). The CDR3 contains 13 residues. The CDR3 coding sequence is TGTGCCAGCAGCTTAGTGGGGCCCGGCGAGCAGTACTTC. Residues: CASSLVGPGEQYF.

The CDR3 reads CSVLRDRGPDTQYF. The CDR3 coding sequence is TGCAGCGTTCTCCGGGACAGGGGCCCAGATACGCAGTATTTT. The V call is TRBV29-1, the J call TRBJ2-3, with TRBD1 matching 10 bases. V lost 5 bases, J lost 4 bases, and 6 bases stayed unmatched. CDR1 and CDR2 from the germline V gene are SQVTM and ANQGSEA. The CDR3 runs 14 residues.

The genes are TRBV7-2 and TRBJ1-2; 8 bases match TRBD1. V shed 5 bases, J shed 10 bases, and the junction held 9 bases outside the gene matches. CDR1 and CDR2 from the germline V gene are SGHTA and FQGNSA. CDR3 length equals 13 residues. The CDR3 nucleotides are TGTGCCAGCAGCCCGGACAGGGTAGCTTTCTACACCTTC. The encoded protein is CASSPDRVAFYTF.

CDR3 sequence reads: CASSILDRMNTEAFF. CDR3 in DNA: TGTGCCAGTAGTATCCTTGACAGAATGAACACTGAAGCTTTCTTT. The chain joins TRBV19 to TRBJ1-1, with D possibly TRBD1 on 5 matching bases. CDR1 and CDR2 (germline): LNHDA, SQIVND (reference sequence). Deletions cut 3 bases from V and 0 bases from J, with 11 bases between. The CDR3 runs 15 residues.

The chain combines TRBV9 with TRBJ2-3; 14 bases match TRBD2. CDR3 size: 19 residues. V dropped 4 bases and J dropped 7; count of bases not matched to a gene: 17. Looked up from germline, CDR1 is SGDLS and CDR2 is YYNGEE. The CDR3 DNA follows: TGTGCCAGCAGCACCGAGCCCTATGGGACTAGCGGGAGAAGGAATACGCAGTATTTT. Its protein is CASSTEPYGTSGRRNTQYF.

V gene TRBV3-1 (or the pseudogene TRBV3-2) combines with J gene TRBJ1-1; D perhaps matches TRBD1 (5 bases). This CDR3 is 14 amino acids long. Between the trimmed V and J ends, which lost 1 base and 4 bases, there was a span of 10 bases. CDR1 LGHDT and CDR2 YNNKEL come from the germline V gene (reference sequence). CDR3 region: CASSQAWGGTEAFF. CDR3 nucleotides: TGTGCCAGCAGCCAAGCGTGGGGGGGCACTGAAGCTTTCTTT.

V gene TRBV2 combines with J gene TRBJ2-5; 8 positions agree with TRBD1. Germline assignment: CDR1 SNHLY and CDR2 FYNNEI. The junction had 11 bases not matched to a gene; V was cut back by 7 bases and J by 4 bases. The length of the CDR3 is 15 residues. The CDR3 here is CASKSPGQGLETQYF. The CDR3 region has the DNA TGTGCCAGCAAATCGCCCGGACAGGGACTAGAGACCCAGTACTTC.

The genes are TRBV29-1 and TRBJ2-5; the D gene is possibly TRBD2 (6 bases). Between the trimmed V and J ends, which lost 7 bases and 1 base, there was a span of 19 bases. In germline, CDR1 is SQVTM, CDR2 ANQGSEA. The CDR3 is 15 residues long. In nucleotides, the CDR3 is TGCAGCGCTAAGGGCCAGGAGGGGATCCAAGAGACCCAGTACTTC. This codes for CSAKGQEGIQETQYF.

This chain links TRBV6-1 with TRBJ2-1, with D uncertain. CDR3 size: 16 residues. Trimming left V 1 base short and J 0 bases short, with 10 bases between. Germline V gene sequence: CDR1 MNHNS, CDR2 SASEGT. The CDR3 DNA reads as TGTGCCAGCAGTGAAGGCAAATCCAGCTCCTACAATGAGCAGTTCTTC. It codes for CASSEGKSSSYNEQFF.

The rearrangement joins TRBV3-1 (or the pseudogene TRBV3-2) to TRBJ2-2, with 9 bases fitting TRBD1. The germline V gene encodes CDR1 LGHDT and CDR2 YNNKEL (reference sequence). The V segment lost 3 bases and the J segment 1 base; nucleotides outside the gene matches: 6. CDR3 length equals 17 residues. CDR3 in amino acids: CASSHLTGGGNTGELFF. In nucleotides, the CDR3 is TGTGCCAGCAGCCACCTCACAGGGGGCGGGAACACCGGGGAGCTGTTTTTT.

As regards this clone: At one end, the junction sequence differs from germline, possibly due to a read error. The V call is TRBV7-2, the J call TRBJ2-3; perhaps TRBD2 as D (6 bases). CDR3 length: 15 residues. Germline V gene data show CDR1 as SGHTA and CDR2 as FQGNSA. CDR3 DNA: TGTGCCAGCAGCTTAGCGCACACTAGCAAAGATACGCAGTATTTT. Its translation: CASSLAHTSKDTQYF.

The rearrangement uses TRBV30 and TRBJ2-5; 11 positions match TRBD2. Germline-derived CDR1 and CDR2 are GTSNPN and SVGIG (reference sequence). This CDR3 is built from 16 residues. Trimming cost V 3 bases and J 1 base; bases outside gene matches: 7. CDR3: CAWRARLAGLQETQYF. CDR3 bases: TGTGCCTGGAGGGCTCGACTAGCGGGGCTCCAAGAGACCCAGTACTTC.

The rearrangement links TRBV28 to TRBJ1-2; 8 bases agree with TRBD1. The CDR3 loop spans 15 amino acids. V shed 6 bases and J 4 bases; nucleotides not matched to a gene: 10. Germline V gene lookup returns CDR1 MDHEN and CDR2 SYDVKM. The CDR3 coding sequence is TGTGCCAGCAGCCCTTATGACAGGGGCCTCTATGGCTACACCTTC. Translation gives CASSPYDRGLYGYTF.

The chain's CDR3 is CASSHHQGMWAGELFF. The CDR3 DNA follows: TGTGCCAGCAGCCATCATCAGGGAATGTGGGCCGGGGAGCTGTTTTTT. The chain carries TRBV11-2 and TRBJ2-2; tentatively, D is TRBD1 (5 bases). The CDR3 runs to 16 residues. CDR1 and CDR2 (germline): SGHAT, FQNNGV. V dropped 5 bases and J dropped 6 bases, with 19 bases sitting between them. Supplemented by reference TRBV11-2 and TRBJ2-2, the full variable domain reads EAGVAQSPRYKIIEKRQSVAFWCNPISGHATLYWYQQILGQGPKLLIQFQNNGVVDDSQLPKDRFSAERLKGVDSTLKIQPAKLEDSAVYLCASSHHQGMWAGELFFGEGSRLTVL.

This chain connects TRBV29-1 to TRBJ2-3, with D maybe TRBD1 (6 bases). The CDR3 extends over 14 amino acids. Germline V lookup: CDR1 SQVTM, CDR2 ANQGSEA. The V gene lost 4 bases and the J gene lost 5 bases, with 16 bases spanning the gap. CDR3 sequence: CSVVSPQGIDTQYF. The CDR3 nucleotides are TGCAGCGTTGTATCTCCCCAGGGGATAGATACGCAGTATTTT.

The rearrangement joins TRBV30 to TRBJ2-1; 7 nucleotides match TRBD2. The junction had 13 bases not matched to a gene; V was cut back by 0 bases and J by 5 bases. The germline V gene encodes CDR1 GTSNPN and CDR2 SVGIG (reference sequence). The CDR3 length is 17 residues. CDR3 coding DNA: TGTGCCTGGAGTGTATTAGGGAGGGCCGGGATCGACAATGAGCAGTTCTTC. It specifies CAWSVLGRAGIDNEQFF. The variable domain in full, completed from reference TRBV30 and TRBJ2-1, reads SQTIHQWPATLVQPVGSPLSLECTVEGTSNPNLYWYRQAAGRGLQLLFYSVGIGQISSEVPQNLSASRPQDRQFILSSKKLLLSDSGFYLCAWSVLGRAGIDNEQFFGPGTRLTVL.

The chain carries TRBV6-5 and TRBJ2-1; 11 nucleotides align to TRBD2. CDR3 length equals 15 residues. J gave up 3 bases and V 8 bases, and 6 bases lay outside the gene matches. Germline lookup yields CDR1 MNHEY and CDR2 SVGAGI. CDR3 amino acids: CASPTSGGYYNEQFF. The CDR3 nucleotides are TGTGCCAGCCCAACTAGCGGGGGTTACTACAATGAGCAGTTCTTC.

The V and J genes are TRBV15 and TRBJ2-3; TRBD2 matches 12 bases. V dropped 0 bases and J dropped 7; count of bases not matched to a gene: 8. CDR1 is LNHNV and CDR2 is YYDKDF in the germline V gene (reference sequence). There are 17 residues in the CDR3. CDR3 sequence reads: CATSREKRLAGEHTQYF. The CDR3 nucleotides read TGTGCCACCAGCAGAGAGAAAAGACTAGCGGGAGAACATACGCAGTATTTT. The whole variable domain, remainder taken from reference TRBV15 and TRBJ2-3, is DAMVIQNPRYQVTQFGKPVTLSCSQTLNHNVMYWYQQKSSQAPKLLFHYYDKDFNNEADTPDNFQSRRPNTSFCFLDIRSPGLGDTAMYLCATSREKRLAGEHTQYFGPGTRLTVL.

The chain combines TRBV2 with TRBJ1-1, with no clear D. The CDR3 extends over 13 amino acids. Germline-derived CDR1 and CDR2 are SNHLY and FYNNEI. Trimming took 4 bases from V and 3 from J, leaving 9 bases between them. The CDR3 is CASSVPGDTEAFF. CDR3 in DNA: TGTGCCAGCAGTGTGCCCGGGGACACTGAAGCTTTCTTT. The full variable domain, its missing parts supplied by reference TRBV2 and TRBJ1-1, is EPEVTQTPSHQVTQMGQEVILRCVPISNHLYFYWYRQILGQKVEFLVSFYNNEISEKSEIFDDQFSVERPDGSNFTLKIRSTKLEDSAMYFCASSVPGDTEAFFGQGTRLTVV.